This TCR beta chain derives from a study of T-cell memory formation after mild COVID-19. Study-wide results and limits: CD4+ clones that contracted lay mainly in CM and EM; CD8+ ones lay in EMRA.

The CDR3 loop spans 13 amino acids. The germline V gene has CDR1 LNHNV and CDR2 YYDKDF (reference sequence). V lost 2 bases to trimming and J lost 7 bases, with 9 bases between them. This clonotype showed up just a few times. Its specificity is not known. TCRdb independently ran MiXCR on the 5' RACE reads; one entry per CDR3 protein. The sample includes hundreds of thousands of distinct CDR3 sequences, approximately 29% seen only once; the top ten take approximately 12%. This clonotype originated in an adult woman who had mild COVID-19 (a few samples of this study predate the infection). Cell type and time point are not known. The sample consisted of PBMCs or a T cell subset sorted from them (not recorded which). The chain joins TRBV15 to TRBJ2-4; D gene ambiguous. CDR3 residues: CATSRSRWNIQYF. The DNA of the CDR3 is TGTGCCACCAGCAGATCCAGGTGGAACATTCAGTACTTC.